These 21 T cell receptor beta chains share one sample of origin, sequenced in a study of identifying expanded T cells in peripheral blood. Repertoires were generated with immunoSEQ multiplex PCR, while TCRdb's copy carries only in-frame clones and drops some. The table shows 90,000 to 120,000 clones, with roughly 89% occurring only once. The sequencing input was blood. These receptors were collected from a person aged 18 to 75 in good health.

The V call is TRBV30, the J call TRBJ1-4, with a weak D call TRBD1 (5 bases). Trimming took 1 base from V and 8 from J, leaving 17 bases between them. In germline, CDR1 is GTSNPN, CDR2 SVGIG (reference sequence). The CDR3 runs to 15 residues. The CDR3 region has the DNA TGTGCCTGGAGTGGGGGACGCGTGACAATGGAAAAACTGTTTTTT. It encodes CAWSGGRVTMEKLFF.

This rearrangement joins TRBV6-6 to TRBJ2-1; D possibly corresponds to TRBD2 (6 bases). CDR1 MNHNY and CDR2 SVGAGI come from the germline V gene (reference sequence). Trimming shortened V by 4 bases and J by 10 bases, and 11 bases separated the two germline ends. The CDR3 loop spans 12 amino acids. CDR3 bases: TGTGCCAGCAGTTTTTTCCGGGGGGAGCAGTTCTTC. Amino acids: CASSFFRGEQFF.

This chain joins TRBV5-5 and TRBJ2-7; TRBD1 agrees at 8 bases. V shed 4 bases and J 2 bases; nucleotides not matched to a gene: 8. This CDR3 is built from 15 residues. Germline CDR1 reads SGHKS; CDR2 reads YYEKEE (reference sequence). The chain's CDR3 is CASSAGTGATYEQYF. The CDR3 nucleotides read TGTGCCAGCAGCGCCGGGACAGGAGCTACCTACGAGCAGTACTTC.

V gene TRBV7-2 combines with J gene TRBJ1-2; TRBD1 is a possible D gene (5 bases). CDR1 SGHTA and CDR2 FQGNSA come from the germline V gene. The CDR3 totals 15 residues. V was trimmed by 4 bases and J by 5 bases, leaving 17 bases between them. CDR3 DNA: TGTGCCAGCAGCTCCCCGGCAGGGTGGAATTATGGCTACACCTTC. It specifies CASSSPAGWNYGYTF. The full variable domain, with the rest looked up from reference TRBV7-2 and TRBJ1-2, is GAGVSQSPSNKVTEKGKDVELRCDPISGHTALYWYRQSLGQGLEFLIYFQGNSAPDKSGLPSDRFSAERTGGSVSTLTIQRTQQEDSAVYLCASSSPAGWNYGYTFGSGTRLTVV.

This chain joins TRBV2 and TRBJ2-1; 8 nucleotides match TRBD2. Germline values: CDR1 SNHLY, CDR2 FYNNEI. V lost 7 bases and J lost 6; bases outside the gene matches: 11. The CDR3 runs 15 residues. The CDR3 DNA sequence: TGTGCCAGCACCCGACTTGCGGGGGGCCTCAATGAGCAGTTCTTC. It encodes CASTRLAGGLNEQFF.

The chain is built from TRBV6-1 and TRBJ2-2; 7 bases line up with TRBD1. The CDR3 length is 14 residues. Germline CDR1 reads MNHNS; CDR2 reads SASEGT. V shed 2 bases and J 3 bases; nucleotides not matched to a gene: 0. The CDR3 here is CASSEQGDTGELFF. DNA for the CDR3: TGTGCCAGCAGTGAACAGGGGGACACCGGGGAGCTGTTTTTT.

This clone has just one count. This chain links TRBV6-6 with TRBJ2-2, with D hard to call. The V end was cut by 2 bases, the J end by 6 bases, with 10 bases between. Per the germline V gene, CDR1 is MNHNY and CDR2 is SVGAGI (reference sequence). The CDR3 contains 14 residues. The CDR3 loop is CASSYLKTSGELFF. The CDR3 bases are TGTGCCAGCAGTTACCTCAAAACCTCCGGGGAGCTGTTTTTT.

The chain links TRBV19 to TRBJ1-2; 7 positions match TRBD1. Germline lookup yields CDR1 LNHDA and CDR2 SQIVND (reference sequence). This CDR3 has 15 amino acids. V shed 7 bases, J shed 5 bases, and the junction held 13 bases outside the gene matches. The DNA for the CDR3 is TGTGCCAGTAAGGCTATTGAGACAGGGTGGTATGGCTACACCTTC. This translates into CASKAIETGWYGYTF.

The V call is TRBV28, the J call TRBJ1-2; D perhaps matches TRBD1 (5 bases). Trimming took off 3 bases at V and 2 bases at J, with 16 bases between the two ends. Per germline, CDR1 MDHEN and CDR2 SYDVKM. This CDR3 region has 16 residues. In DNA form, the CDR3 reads TGTGCCAGCAGTTTCCCTCAGGGCGAGGAGAACTATGGCTACACCTTC. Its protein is CASSFPQGEENYGYTF.

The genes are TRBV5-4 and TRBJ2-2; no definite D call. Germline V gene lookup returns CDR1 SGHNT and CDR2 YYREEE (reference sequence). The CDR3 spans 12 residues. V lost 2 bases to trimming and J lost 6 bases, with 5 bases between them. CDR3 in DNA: TGTGCCAGCAGCTTTCGATCCGGGGAGCTGTTTTTT. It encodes CASSFRSGELFF.

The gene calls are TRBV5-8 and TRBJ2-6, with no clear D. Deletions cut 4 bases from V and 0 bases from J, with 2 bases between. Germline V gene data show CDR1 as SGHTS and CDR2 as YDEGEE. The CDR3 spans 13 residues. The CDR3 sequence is CASSVSGANVLTF. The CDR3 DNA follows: TGTGCCAGCAGCGTCTCTGGGGCCAACGTCCTGACTTTC.

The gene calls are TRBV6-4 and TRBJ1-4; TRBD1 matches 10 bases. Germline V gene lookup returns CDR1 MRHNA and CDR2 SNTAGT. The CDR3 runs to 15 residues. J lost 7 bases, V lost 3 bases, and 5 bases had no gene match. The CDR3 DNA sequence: TGTGCCAGCAGTGAGTCGACAGGGGGCACTGAAAAACTGTTTTTT. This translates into CASSESTGGTEKLFF.

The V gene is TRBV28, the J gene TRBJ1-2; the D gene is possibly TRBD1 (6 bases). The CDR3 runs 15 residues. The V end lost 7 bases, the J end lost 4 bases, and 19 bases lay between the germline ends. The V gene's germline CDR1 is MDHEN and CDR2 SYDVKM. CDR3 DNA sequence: TGTGCCAGCACCCCGGGGTGGACAGAAATCTATGGCTACACCTTC. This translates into CASTPGWTEIYGYTF.

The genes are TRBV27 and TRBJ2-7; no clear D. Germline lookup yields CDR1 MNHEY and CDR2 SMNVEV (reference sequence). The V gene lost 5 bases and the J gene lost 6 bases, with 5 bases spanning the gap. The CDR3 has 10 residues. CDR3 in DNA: TGTGCCAGCAGTGTACGCGAGCAGTACTTC. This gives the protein CASSVREQYF.

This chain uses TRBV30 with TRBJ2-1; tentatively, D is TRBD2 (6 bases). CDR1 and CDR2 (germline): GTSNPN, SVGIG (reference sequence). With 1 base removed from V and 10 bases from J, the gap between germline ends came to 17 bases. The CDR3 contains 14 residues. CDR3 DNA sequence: TGTGCCTGGAGTGGTAACGGGGGACCTGGCGAGCAGTTCTTC. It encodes CAWSGNGGPGEQFF.

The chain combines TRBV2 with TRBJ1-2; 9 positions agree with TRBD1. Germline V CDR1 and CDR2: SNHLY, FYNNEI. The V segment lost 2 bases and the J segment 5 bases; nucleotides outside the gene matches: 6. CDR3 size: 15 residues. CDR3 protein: CASSEFGTGTYGYTF. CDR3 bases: TGTGCCAGCAGTGAATTCGGGACAGGGACGTATGGCTACACCTTC. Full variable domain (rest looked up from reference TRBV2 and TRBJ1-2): EPEVTQTPSHQVTQMGQEVILRCVPISNHLYFYWYRQILGQKVEFLVSFYNNEISEKSEIFDDQFSVERPDGSNFTLKIRSTKLEDSAMYFCASSEFGTGTYGYTFGSGTRLTVV.

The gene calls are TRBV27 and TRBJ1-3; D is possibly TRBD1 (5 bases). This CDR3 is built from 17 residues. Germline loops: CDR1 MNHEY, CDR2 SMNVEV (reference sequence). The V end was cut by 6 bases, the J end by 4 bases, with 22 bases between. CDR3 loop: CASSTTGTPGYGNTIYF. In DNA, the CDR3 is TGTGCCAGCAGCACCACTGGGACCCCGGGTTACGGAAACACCATATATTTT.

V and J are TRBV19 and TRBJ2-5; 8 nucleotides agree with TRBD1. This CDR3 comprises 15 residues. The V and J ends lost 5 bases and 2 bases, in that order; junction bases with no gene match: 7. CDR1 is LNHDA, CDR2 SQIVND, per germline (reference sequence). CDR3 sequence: CASSVDRGGQETQYF. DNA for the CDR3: TGTGCCAGTAGTGTCGACAGGGGAGGACAAGAGACCCAGTACTTC.

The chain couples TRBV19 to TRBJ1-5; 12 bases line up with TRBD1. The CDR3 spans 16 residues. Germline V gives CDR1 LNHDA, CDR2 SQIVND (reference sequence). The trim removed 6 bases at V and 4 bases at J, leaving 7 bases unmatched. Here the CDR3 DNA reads TGTGCCAGTAGACCCCGGGACAGGGGGCTTAATCAGCCCCAGCATTTT. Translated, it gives CASRPRDRGLNQPQHF. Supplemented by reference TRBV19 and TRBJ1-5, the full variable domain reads DGGITQSPKYLFRKEGQNVTLSCEQNLNHDAMYWYRQDPGQGLRLIYYSQIVNDFQKGDIAEGYSVSREKKESFPLTVTSAQKNPTAFYLCASRPRDRGLNQPQHFGDGTRLSIL.

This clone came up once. In nucleotides, the CDR3 is TGCGCCAGCAGCCCTTTAGCGGGGGGGATCATCGATGAGCAGTTCTTC. Its protein product is CASSPLAGGIIDEQFF. This chain uses TRBV5-1 with TRBJ2-1, with 11 bases that match TRBD2. Unmatched junction bases numbered 11, after V lost 4 bases and J lost 8 bases. The V gene's germline CDR1 is SGHRS and CDR2 YFSETQ. The CDR3 length is 16 residues.

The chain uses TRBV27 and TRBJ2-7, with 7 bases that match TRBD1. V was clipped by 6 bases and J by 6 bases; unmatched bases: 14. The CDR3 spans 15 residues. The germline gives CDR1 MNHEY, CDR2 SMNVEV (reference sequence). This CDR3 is CASSPIQGTLGEQYF. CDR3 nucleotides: TGTGCCAGCAGCCCCATACAGGGGACGTTGGGCGAGCAGTACTTC.